This T cell receptor beta chain was sequenced for a study of shared T cell receptors in the human thymus (dated by TCRdb to the early 2020s). For the study in its entirety: The study investigated the way shared, self-reactive T-cell receptor alpha chains are produced in the human thymus.

The library was produced with the immunoSEQ multiplex PCR assay. TCRdb mirrors the immuneACCESS table, restricted to in-frame sequences. Some clones are absent from its copies; in checked studies, under half trace to an unresolved V gene, and the reason for the others is unknown. The sample has some 700,000 clones on record, around 85% of them singletons. Clones ranked in the top ten supply around 0.01% of the sample. With regard to this clone: Its antigen remains unidentified. Within one base of it there is no much larger clone, and no base qualities were kept.

Measured from the cysteine to the phenylalanine, the CDR3 is 17 residues long. Here the CDR3 DNA is all that survives: 51 bases in frame from base 1. V and J are trimmed by 2 bases and 5 bases, and the gene matches miss 9 bases of the junction. CDR1 is given as SGHRS and CDR2 as YFSETQ, both from the germline V gene. This same sample was also part of a study on human thymus T cells. The second paper further reports: Immunologically healthy infants undergoing open corrective cardiac surgery for congenital heart defects in Finland were used as donors. Thymus tissue was obtained as surgical resects removed during corrective cardiac surgery. Biased V and J gene segment usage appeared to be present in both thymic and peripheral blood repertoires. The related research reported highly overlapping thymic TCR repertoires among unrelated individuals. The study used under ten infant thymus samples plus four related peripheral blood samples to characterize TCR alpha and beta repertoires. The cohort included over five male and two female infants, with donor ages spanning 7 to 244 days. Thymocytes were released mechanically from tissue and stored at -70 °C as pellets of about 9.5-32 million cells. A QIAsymphony instrument was used to extract genomic DNA from frozen cell pellets. Using the immunoSEQ multiplex PCR assay, the TCRB and TCRAD loci were amplified from a standardized quantity of quality-controlled genomic DNA. The amplicons spanned the V(D)J region and were long enough to cover the CDR3 and allow V and J genes to be identified. The commercial immunoSEQ service was used to sequence amplicons on an Illumina platform. Primer bias and sequencing errors were corrected as previously described, and TCRAD and TCRB were defined on the basis of the IMGT database. Analysis of the repertoires was done with immunoSEQ Analyzer 3.0 and VDJTools and included basic statistics, V/J segment usage, diversity estimates, rarefaction and pairwise overlap. Diversity was estimated using the Chao1, ChaoE, Efron-Thisted, Shannon and inverse Simpson indices, and was also estimated on datasets down-sampled to the size of the smallest sample. Repertoire overlap was determined by strict matching of CDR3 nucleotide sequence, V gene and J gene, and Jaccard-based multidimensional scaling clustering was applied. Thymus samples yielded on average about 810,000 unique TCRB clonotypes, compared with roughly 80,000 from blood samples.

This sequence uses TRBV5-1 and TRBJ2-3, and 12 junction bases match TRBD2. This TCR derives from a girl under three years old with a congenital heart defect. Donor details come from another sample of the same person, matched by shared clones. The sample was thymocytes. The nucleotide sequence is TGCGCCAGCAGCTTAGACGAGAAGGGACTAGCGGGAGATACGCAGTATTTT. The encoded protein is CASSLDEKGLAGDTQYF.